The 7 T cell receptor beta chains given below trace back to one sample, sequenced in a study of Graves' ophthalmopathy and Graves' hyperthyroidism. Using RNA transcripts, the TCR beta CDR3 regions were amplified. After a first-round RT-PCR with HTBI primers, a second-round multiplex PCR was run. TCRdb processed the multiplex PCR reads anew with MiXCR; each CDR3 protein has one entry. The data hold 450,000 to 600,000 distinct CDR3 sequences, with less than 40% observed a single time. Sequenced sample: peripheral blood or thyroid tissue (not recorded which). The receptors derive from an adult man with Graves' hyperthyroidism.

This clonotype showed up many times. The chain recombines TRBV9 with TRBJ2-5; 9 positions match TRBD1. CDR1 SGDLS and CDR2 YYNGEE come from the germline V gene. Losses at the gene ends were 2 bases for V and 4 bases for J; bases not matched to a gene: 6. The CDR3 contains 15 residues. The CDR3 nucleotides are TGTGCCAGCAGCGTTAAGGGACAGGGTGGAGAGACCCAGTACTTC. This codes for CASSVKGQGGETQYF.

V and J are TRBV20-1 and TRBJ2-2; possible D gene TRBD2, 5 bases. V was shortened by 6 bases and J by 3 bases, with 14 bases between the two germline ends. The CDR3 has 14 residues. Germline CDR1 and CDR2: DFQATT and SNEGSKA (reference sequence). CDR3 amino acids: CSANPTGYTGELFF. CDR3 bases: TGCAGTGCCAACCCGACGGGGTACACCGGGGAGCTGTTTTTT.

In the case of this clonotype: A much larger clone sits a single nucleotide away, making a read error possible. The chain employs TRBV11-1 and TRBJ2-1, with TRBD2 matching over 9 bases. The CDR3 length is 15 residues. Germline V gene lookup returns CDR1 SGHAT and CDR2 FQDESV (reference sequence). CDR3 residues: CASSARTSANNGQFF. Here the CDR3 DNA reads TGTGCCAGCAGCGCGCGGACTAGCGCTAACAATGGGCAGTTCTTC.

In this sample, this clonotype turned up many times. CDR3 protein: CSASSTGRNTEAFF. In DNA form, the CDR3 reads TGCAGTGCCTCATCGACAGGGCGGAACACTGAAGCTTTCTTT. The gene calls are TRBV20-1 and TRBJ1-1; 7 bases agree with TRBD1. V shed 6 bases, J shed 1 base, and the junction held 8 bases outside the gene matches. Germline-derived CDR1 and CDR2 are DFQATT and SNEGSKA (reference sequence). The CDR3 spans 14 residues.

Remarks on this clonotype: This may arise from a read error, as a much more abundant clone is one base away. The chain joins TRBV6-5 to TRBJ1-1, with D possibly being TRBD1 (5 bases). The V end was cut by 4 bases, the J end by 6 bases, with 12 bases between. CDR3 size: 13 residues. Germline CDR1 is MNHEY and CDR2 is SVGAGI. The CDR3 nucleotides are TGTGCCAGCAGTTCCTCGTGGGGGGCTGAAGCTTTCTTT. Translation: CASSSSWGAEAFF.

This chain connects TRBV5-1 to TRBJ2-2; D call uncertain. This CDR3 spans 17 amino acids. Germline V lookup: CDR1 SGHRS, CDR2 YFSETQ. Trimming took 0 bases from V and 0 from J, leaving 12 bases between them. The CDR3 nucleotides read TGCGCCAGCAGCTTGGGTCCCTTGGCTCCGAACACCGGGGAGCTGTTTTTT. Translation gives CASSLGPLAPNTGELFF.

This clonotype was found many times. The chain links TRBV19 to TRBJ1-1; TRBD1 aligns across 7 bases. The CDR3 is made up of 12 amino acids. The V gene end was trimmed by 5 bases and the J gene end by 11 bases; junction bases not matched to a gene: 8. Germline V gene sequence: CDR1 LNHDA, CDR2 SQIVND (reference sequence). The CDR3 is CASSPLTGRAFF. CDR3 in DNA: TGTGCCAGTAGTCCCTTGACAGGGCGGGCTTTCTTT.